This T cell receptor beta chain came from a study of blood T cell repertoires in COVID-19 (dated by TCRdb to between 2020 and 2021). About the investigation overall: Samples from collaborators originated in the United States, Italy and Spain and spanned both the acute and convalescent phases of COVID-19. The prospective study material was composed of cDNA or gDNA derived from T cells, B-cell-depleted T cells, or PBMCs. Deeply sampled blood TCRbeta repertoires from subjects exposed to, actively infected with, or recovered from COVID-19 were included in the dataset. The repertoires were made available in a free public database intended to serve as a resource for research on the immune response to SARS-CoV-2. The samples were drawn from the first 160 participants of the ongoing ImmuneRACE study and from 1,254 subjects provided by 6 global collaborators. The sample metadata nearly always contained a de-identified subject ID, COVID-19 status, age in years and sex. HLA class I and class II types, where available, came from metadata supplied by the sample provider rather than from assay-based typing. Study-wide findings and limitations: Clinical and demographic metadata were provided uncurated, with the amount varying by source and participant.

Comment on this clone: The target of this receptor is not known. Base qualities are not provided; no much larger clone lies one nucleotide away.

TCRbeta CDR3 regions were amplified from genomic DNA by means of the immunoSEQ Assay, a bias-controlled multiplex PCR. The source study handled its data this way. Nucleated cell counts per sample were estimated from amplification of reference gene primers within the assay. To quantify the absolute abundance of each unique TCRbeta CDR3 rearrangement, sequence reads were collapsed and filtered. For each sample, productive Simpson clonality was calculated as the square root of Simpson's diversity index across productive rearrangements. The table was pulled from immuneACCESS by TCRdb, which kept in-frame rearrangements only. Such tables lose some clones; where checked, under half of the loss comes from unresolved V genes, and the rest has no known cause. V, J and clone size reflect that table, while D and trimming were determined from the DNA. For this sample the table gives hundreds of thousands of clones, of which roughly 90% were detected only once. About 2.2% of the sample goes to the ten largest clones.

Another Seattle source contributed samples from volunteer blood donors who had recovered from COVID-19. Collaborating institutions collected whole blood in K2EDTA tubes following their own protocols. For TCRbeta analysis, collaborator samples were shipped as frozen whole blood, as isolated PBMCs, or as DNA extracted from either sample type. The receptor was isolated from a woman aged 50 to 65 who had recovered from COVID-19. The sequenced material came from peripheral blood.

The sequenced DNA: TGTGCCAGCAGCCGACCGGGGGGCCGGGGCACAGATACGCAGTATTTT. This translates into CASSRPGGRGTDTQYF. The rearrangement joined TRBV3-1 (or the pseudogene TRBV3-2) to TRBJ2-3; a weak D assignment points to TRBD2 (7 bases agree). From its cysteine to its phenylalanine, the CDR3 spans 16 amino acids. Left in the record is the CDR3 DNA by itself, 48 bases read in frame from the first base. CDR1 and CDR2 are drawn from the germline V gene (reference sequence): LGHDT, YNNKEL. V loses 4 bases of germline sequence and J loses 1 base, and the interval between the two ends is 15 bases.